These 9 T cell receptor beta chains share one sample of origin, sequenced in a study of T cell responses to AZD1222 COVID-19 vaccine. Here immunoSEQ multiplex PCR was the method, and the copy in TCRdb shows in-frame clones only, minus some. The sample has 150,000 to 180,000 clones, approximately 90% seen once; the top ten hold 2.5% to 4%. The sample consisted of peripheral blood, taken on day 0 of AZD1222 vaccination. These TCRs come from an adult in good health.

The J gene is TRBJ1-4, the V gene TRBV19, with 8 positions matching TRBD1. The CDR3 runs 14 residues. Germline CDR1 LNHDA, CDR2 SQIVND (reference sequence). Trimming took 5 bases from V and 7 from J; bases not matched to a gene: 6. The CDR3 nucleotides are TGTGCCAGTAGTGGGACAGGAGAAAGTGAAAAACTGTTTTTT. Its translation is CASSGTGESEKLFF.

As DNA, the CDR3 is TGTGCCAGCAACTACAGGGGGCAGAACCCCCTAATAGAGACTGGCAATCAGCCCCAGCATTTT. As protein: CASNYRGQNPLIETGNQPQHF. The chain recombines TRBV21-1 with TRBJ1-5; no DNA check was done on the table's D call, TRBD1. TRBV21-1 constitutes a pseudogene. The CDR3 length is 21 residues.

V and J are TRBV14 and TRBJ1-4; D unresolved. Germline V gives CDR1 SGHDN, CDR2 FVKESK. Trimming shortened V by 4 bases and J by 8 bases, and 8 bases separated the two germline ends. The CDR3 is 12 amino acids. The CDR3 region has the DNA TGTGCCAGCAGCCCACAAGGGGAAAAACTGTTTTTT. Protein sequence: CASSPQGEKLFF.

The chain is built from TRBV6-1 and TRBJ1-2, with a possible D match to TRBD1 (5 bases). Germline V gives CDR1 MNHNS, CDR2 SASEGT. CDR3 length equals 15 residues. V was clipped by 1 base and J by 4 bases, with 13 bases between them. The CDR3 nucleotides read TGTGCCAGCAGTGAAGAGGGAGGGCAGGGCTATGGCTACACCTTC. This sequence encodes CASSEEGGQGYGYTF.

This clone was detected once. The chain combines TRBV5-4 with TRBJ1-1, with D possibly TRBD1 on 5 matching bases. The V end lost 1 base, the J end lost 6 bases, and 10 bases lay between the germline ends. The CDR3 extends over 13 amino acids. From germline, CDR1 is SGHNT and CDR2 YYREEE (reference sequence). In DNA form, the CDR3 reads TGTGCCAGCAGCTTGCCCGTGGGGGCTGAAGCTTTCTTT. It encodes CASSLPVGAEAFF.

The chain couples TRBV6-4 to TRBJ2-2; the match to TRBD2 covers 9 bases. This CDR3 region has 15 residues. V lost 0 bases, J lost 9 bases, and 5 bases stayed unmatched. Per germline, CDR1 MRHNA and CDR2 SNTAGT. CDR3 protein: CASSDSSGGRRELFF. DNA for the CDR3: TGTGCCAGCAGTGACTCGAGCGGGGGGAGACGGGAGCTGTTTTTT.

V gene TRBV7-8 combines with J gene TRBJ1-3; TRBD1 matches 8 bases. Trimming took 7 bases from V and 4 from J; bases not matched to a gene: 9. This CDR3 spans 15 amino acids. CDR1 and CDR2 (germline): SGHVS, FQNEAQ. The CDR3 reads CASTSDRVSGNTIYF. DNA for the CDR3: TGTGCCAGCACCTCGGACAGGGTCTCAGGAAACACCATATATTTT. The whole variable domain, remainder taken from reference TRBV7-8 and TRBJ1-3, is GAGVSQSPRYKVAKRGQDVALRCDPISGHVSLFWYQQALGQGPEFLTYFQNEAQLDKSGLPSDRFFAERPEGSVSTLKIQRTQQEDSAVYLCASTSDRVSGNTIYFGEGSWLTVV.

This clone was seen only once. The V call is TRBV6-2 or TRBV6-3, the J call TRBJ2-7; D is unclear. CDR3 size: 14 residues. Germline assignment: CDR1 MNHEY and CDR2 SVGEGT. V lost 3 bases, J lost 6 bases, and 15 bases lay in between. The CDR3 DNA follows: TGTGCCAGCAGTTATACAAGATTAGGATCCGAGCAGTACTTC. Its translation is CASSYTRLGSEQYF.

The rearrangement uses TRBV6-6 and TRBJ1-5; D gene ambiguous. Trimming shortened V by 4 bases and J by 2 bases, and 15 bases separated the two germline ends. The CDR3 runs 16 residues. The V gene's germline CDR1 is MNHNY and CDR2 SVGAGI (reference sequence). In DNA form, the CDR3 reads TGTGCCAGCAGTTCTTTCGGACTTTTGGGCAATCAGCCCCAGCATTTT. Protein: CASSSFGLLGNQPQHF.